Sequencing of this T cell receptor beta chain was carried out in a study of blood T cell repertoires in COVID-19. About the research overall: There were acute and convalescent COVID-19 samples, and they came from the United States, Italy and Spain.

Study processing details: Nucleated cell number was recorded as an estimate derived from reference gene primer amplification. The table came from immunoSEQ multiplex PCR; TCRdb's copy has only in-frame clones and leaves some out. V and J calls and clone size follow that table, whereas D and trimming were derived from the DNA. The data show about 140,000 clones, approximately 84% seen once. V lost 0 bases and J 4 bases, leaving 13 bases between the germline ends. The germline CDR1 and CDR2 sequences are SGDLS and YYNGEE. This CDR3 is 15 amino acids long. The V call is TRBV9, the J call TRBJ1-2; D might be TRBD1 (5 bases). This receptor was obtained from a woman aged 60-70 years with acute or convalescent COVID-19. Sequenced: peripheral blood. CDR3 sequence (DNA): TGTGCCAGCAGCGTAGGATTCCAGGGAATCTATGGCTACACCTTC. It encodes CASSVGFQGIYGYTF.